The rows below give T cell receptor beta chains drawn from one sample of a study of blood T cells in healthy people across ages. TCRdb passed the 5' RACE reads through MiXCR, listing each CDR3 protein once. The sample has 1.5 million to 1.9 million distinct CDR3 sequences, less than 45% seen once. Specimen: blood. Receptors originate from a woman aged 18-29 years in good health. Each CDR3 is given with its conserved first and last residue. Fields, in order: D gene, J gene, clone size, V gene, CDR3 protein, CDR3 DNA. The D gene is left open where the match is weak. Clone size is given for some rows only: seen once, a few or many times, or a class if the clone is expanded.

NA	TRBJ1-5	NA	TRBV10-3	CAISGGGNQPQHF	TGTGCCATCAGTGGGGGCGGCAATCAGCCCCAGCATTTT
NA	TRBJ2-7	NA	TRBV6-6	CASRVPKTYNEQYF	TGTGCCAGCAGGGTACCGAAGACCTACAATGAGCAGTACTTC
TRBD2	TRBJ2-3	few	TRBV20-1	CSAIIPGLAGRDTQYF	TGCAGTGCCATAATCCCGGGACTAGCGGGGCGGGATACGCAGTATTTT
TRBD2	TRBJ2-7	NA	TRBV4-3	CASSPGTASGNFYNEQYF	TGCGCCAGCAGTCCAGGTACGGCTAGCGGGAACTTCTACAATGAGCAGTACTTC
NA	TRBJ2-7	once	TRBV27	CARSLGGRTSFSEQYF	TGTGCCAGAAGTTTGGGGGGTAGGACTTCCTTCTCCGAGCAGTACTTC
NA	TRBJ2-7	NA	TRBV29-1	CSVGRERYEQYF	TGCAGCGTTGGGCGGGAACGTTACGAGCAGTACTTC
TRBD2	TRBJ2-7	NA	TRBV7-2	CASSTTSGGGSYNEQYF	TGTGCCAGCAGCACCACAAGCGGGGGGGGATCCTACAATGAGCAGTACTTC
NA	TRBJ2-5	few	TRBV20-1	CSARDLPEKETQYF	TGCAGTGCTAGAGATTTGCCAGAGAAAGAGACCCAGTACTTC
NA	TRBJ1-2	NA	TRBV30	CAWSGGVGYTF	TGTGCCTGGAGTGGCGGGGTTGGCTACACCTTC
TRBD2	TRBJ2-1	few	TRBV11-2	CASTETSGGEQFF	TGTGCCAGCACCGAGACTAGCGGGGGGGAGCAGTTCTTC
TRBD1	TRBJ1-5	once	TRBV10-3	CAISGGQADQPQHF	TGTGCCATCAGTGGGGGACAGGCGGATCAGCCCCAGCATTTT
NA	TRBJ2-3	NA	TRBV12-3/TRBV12-4	CATTPGLGDTQYF	TGTGCCACCACTCCGGGGCTTGGTGATACGCAGTATTTT
TRBD2	TRBJ2-3	NA	TRBV5-1	CASGLGPRLADTDTQYF	TGCGCCAGCGGCTTGGGGCCCCGACTAGCGGACACAGATACGCAGTATTTT
NA	TRBJ1-2	few	TRBV25-1	CASSSSGGNGYGYTF	TGTGCCAGCAGCTCCTCCGGGGGAAATGGCTATGGCTACACCTTC
NA	TRBJ1-1	NA	TRBV10-3	CAIRGTQEDEAFF	TGTGCCATCAGGGGGACACAGGAGGATGAAGCTTTCTTT
TRBD2	TRBJ2-1	NA	TRBV7-9	CASSSPGLAENEQFF	TGTGCCAGCAGCTCACCGGGACTAGCGGAAAATGAGCAGTTCTTC
NA	TRBJ2-2	NA	TRBV19	CAGSSGLTGELFF	TGTGCCGGGTCGTCGGGGTTAACCGGGGAGCTGTTTTTT
NA	TRBJ2-5	NA	TRBV21-1	CASRPAGLAECQETQYF	TGTGCCAGCAGACCAGCCGGACTAGCGGAGTGCCAAGAGACCCAGTACTTC
NA	TRBJ1-1	few	TRBV5-1	CASSSRGSSAEAFF	TGCGCCAGCAGCTCGCGAGGGTCCAGCGCTGAAGCTTTCTTT
TRBD1	TRBJ2-3	NA	TRBV4-3	CASSQVEGASTDTQYF	TGCGCCAGCAGCCAAGTTGAGGGGGCCAGCACAGATACGCAGTATTTT
NA	TRBJ1-3	NA	TRBV12-3/TRBV12-4	CASSFGGRDSGNTIYF	TGTGCCAGCAGTTTCGGGGGTAGAGACTCTGGAAACACCATATATTTT
NA	TRBJ1-6	few	TRBV13	CASRIDRRYNSPLHF	TGTGCCAGCAGAATAGACAGAAGATATAATTCACCCCTCCACTTT
NA	TRBJ2-1	NA	TRBV29-1	CSVERGTNNEQFF	TGCAGCGTTGAGCGGGGGACAAACAATGAGCAGTTCTTC
TRBD1	TRBJ1-2	few	TRBV27	CASSLSFMTGANYGYTF	TGTGCCAGCAGTTTATCGTTTATGACAGGGGCTAACTATGGCTACACCTTC
NA	TRBJ2-4	NA	TRBV20-1	CSAGHVAKNIQYF	TGCAGTGCTGGACACGTAGCCAAAAACATTCAGTACTTC
NA	TRBJ2-5	NA	TRBV12-3/TRBV12-4	CASLSGYYNEQYF	TGTGCCAGCCTGAGCGGGTACTACAATGAGCAGTACTTC
NA	TRBJ2-7	NA	TRBV15	CATSRLPGLSYEQYF	TGTGCCACCAGCAGATTACCGGGCCTCTCCTACGAGCAGTACTTC
NA	TRBJ2-1	NA	TRBV7-9	CASSLPPDGYNEQFF	TGTGCCAGCAGTCTCCCCCCGGACGGTTACAATGAGCAGTTCTTC
NA	TRBJ1-2	NA	TRBV20-1	CSAPPYNYGYTF	TGCAGTGCTCCGCCCTATAACTATGGCTACACCTTC